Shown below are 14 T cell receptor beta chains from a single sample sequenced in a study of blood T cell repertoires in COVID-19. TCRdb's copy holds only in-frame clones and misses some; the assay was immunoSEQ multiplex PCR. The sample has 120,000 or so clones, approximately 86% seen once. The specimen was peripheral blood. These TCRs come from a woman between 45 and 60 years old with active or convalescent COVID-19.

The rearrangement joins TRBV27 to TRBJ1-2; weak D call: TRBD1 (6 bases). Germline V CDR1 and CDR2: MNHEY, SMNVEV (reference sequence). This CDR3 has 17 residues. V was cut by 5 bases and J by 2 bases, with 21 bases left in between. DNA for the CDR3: TGTGCCAGCAGTCCGCTCGGGACAAATGTGAGGAACTATGGCTACACCTTC. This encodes CASSPLGTNVRNYGYTF.

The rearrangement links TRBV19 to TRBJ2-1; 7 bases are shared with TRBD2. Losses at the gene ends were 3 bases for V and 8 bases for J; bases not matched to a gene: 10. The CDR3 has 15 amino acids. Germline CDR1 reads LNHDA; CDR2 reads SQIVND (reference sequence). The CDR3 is CASSIMAGASYEQFF. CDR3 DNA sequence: TGTGCCAGTAGTATCATGGCGGGAGCCTCTTATGAGCAGTTCTTC.

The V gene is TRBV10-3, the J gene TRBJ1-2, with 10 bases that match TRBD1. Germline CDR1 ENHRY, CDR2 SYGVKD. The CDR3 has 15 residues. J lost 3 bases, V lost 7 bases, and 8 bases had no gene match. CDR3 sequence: CAINPGQGLDYGYTF. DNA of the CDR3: TGTGCCATCAATCCGGGACAGGGGTTAGACTATGGCTACACCTTC.

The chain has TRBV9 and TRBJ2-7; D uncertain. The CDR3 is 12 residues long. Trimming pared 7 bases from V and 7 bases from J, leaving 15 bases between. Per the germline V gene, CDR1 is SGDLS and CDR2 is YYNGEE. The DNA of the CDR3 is TGTGCCAGCTCCCCCCCCTTAGTGGAGCAGTACTTC. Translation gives CASSPPLVEQYF.

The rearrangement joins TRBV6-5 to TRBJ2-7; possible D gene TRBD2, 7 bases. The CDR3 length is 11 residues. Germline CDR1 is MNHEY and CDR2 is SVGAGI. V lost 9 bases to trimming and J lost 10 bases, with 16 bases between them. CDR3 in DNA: TGTGCCAGTGGGAGGGGGGGTTTCCAGTACTTC. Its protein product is CASGRGGFQYF.

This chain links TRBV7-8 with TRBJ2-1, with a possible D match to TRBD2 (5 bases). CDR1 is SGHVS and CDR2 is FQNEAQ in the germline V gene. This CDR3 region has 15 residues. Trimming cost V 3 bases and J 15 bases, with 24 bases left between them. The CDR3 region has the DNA TGTGCCAGCAGCTTGTTGAGCGGAGCGGACTGGAGTGGGTTCTTC. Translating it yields CASSLLSGADWSGFF.

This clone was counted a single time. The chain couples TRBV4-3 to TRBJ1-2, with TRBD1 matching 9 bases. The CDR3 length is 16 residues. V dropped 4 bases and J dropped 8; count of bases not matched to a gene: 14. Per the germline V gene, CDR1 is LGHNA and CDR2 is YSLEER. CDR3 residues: CASSPGTGRHQEGYTF. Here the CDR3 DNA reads TGCGCCAGCAGCCCGGGGACAGGGAGACATCAGGAAGGCTACACCTTC.

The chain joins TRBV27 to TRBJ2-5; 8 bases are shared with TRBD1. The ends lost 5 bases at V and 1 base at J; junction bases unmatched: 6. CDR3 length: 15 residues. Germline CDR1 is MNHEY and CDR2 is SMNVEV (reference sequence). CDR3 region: CASSRTGSTQETQYF. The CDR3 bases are TGTGCCAGCAGTCGGACAGGGTCCACCCAAGAGACCCAGTACTTC.

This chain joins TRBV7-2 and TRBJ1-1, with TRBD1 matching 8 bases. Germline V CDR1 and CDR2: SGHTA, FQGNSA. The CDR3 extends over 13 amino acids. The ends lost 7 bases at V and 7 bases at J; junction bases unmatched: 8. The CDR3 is CASTRDRGLEAFF. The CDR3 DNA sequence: TGTGCCAGCACCCGAGACAGGGGACTTGAAGCTTTCTTT.

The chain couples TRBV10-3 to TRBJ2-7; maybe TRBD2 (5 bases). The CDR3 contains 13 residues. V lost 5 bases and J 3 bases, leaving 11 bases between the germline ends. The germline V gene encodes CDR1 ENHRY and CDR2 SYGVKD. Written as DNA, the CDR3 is TGTGCCATCAGTCAAGGCGGGCTCTACGAGCAGTACTTC. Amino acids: CAISQGGLYEQYF.

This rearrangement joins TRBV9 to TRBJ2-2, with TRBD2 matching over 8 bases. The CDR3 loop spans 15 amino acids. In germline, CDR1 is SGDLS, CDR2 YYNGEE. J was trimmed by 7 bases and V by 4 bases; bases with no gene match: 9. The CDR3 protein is CASSISGSGSGELFF. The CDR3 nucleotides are TGTGCCAGCAGCATCAGCGGGAGTGGTAGCGGGGAGCTGTTTTTT. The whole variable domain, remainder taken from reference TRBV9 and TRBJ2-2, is DSGVTQTPKHLITATGQRVTLRCSPRSGDLSVYWYQQSLDQGLQFLIQYYNGEERAKGNILERFSAQQFPDLHSELNLSSLELGDSALYFCASSISGSGSGELFFGEGSRLTVL.

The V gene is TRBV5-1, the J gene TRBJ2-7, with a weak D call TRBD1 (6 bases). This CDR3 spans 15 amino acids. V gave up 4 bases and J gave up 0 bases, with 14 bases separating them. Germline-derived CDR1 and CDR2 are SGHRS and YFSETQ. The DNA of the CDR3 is TGCGCCAGCAGCCCGAGGCAGGGGTCCTCCTACGAGCAGTACTTC. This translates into CASSPRQGSSYEQYF.

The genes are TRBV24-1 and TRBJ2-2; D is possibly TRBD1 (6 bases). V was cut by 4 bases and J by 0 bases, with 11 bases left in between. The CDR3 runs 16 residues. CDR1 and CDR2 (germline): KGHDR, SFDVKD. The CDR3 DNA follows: TGTGCCACCAGTGAAGGACAGATCGCGAACACCGGGGAGCTGTTTTTT. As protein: CATSEGQIANTGELFF.

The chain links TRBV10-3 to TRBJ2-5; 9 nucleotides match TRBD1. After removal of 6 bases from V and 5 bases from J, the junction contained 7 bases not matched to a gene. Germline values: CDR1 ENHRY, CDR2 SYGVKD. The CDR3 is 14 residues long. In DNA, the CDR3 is TGTGCCATCAGCTCGGACAGGGGTGGGGAGACCCAGTACTTC. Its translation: CAISSDRGGETQYF.